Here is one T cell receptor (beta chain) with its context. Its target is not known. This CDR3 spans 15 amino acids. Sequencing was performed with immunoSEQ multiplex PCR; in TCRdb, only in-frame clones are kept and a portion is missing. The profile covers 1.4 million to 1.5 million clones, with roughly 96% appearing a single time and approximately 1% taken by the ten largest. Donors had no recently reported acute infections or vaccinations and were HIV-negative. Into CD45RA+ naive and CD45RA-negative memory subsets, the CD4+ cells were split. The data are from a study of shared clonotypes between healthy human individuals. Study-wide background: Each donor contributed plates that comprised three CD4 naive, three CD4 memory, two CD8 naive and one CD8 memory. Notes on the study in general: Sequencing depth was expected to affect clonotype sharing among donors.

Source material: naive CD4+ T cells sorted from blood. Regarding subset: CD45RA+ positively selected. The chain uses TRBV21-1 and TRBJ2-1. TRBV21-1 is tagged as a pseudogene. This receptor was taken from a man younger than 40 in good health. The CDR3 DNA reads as TGTGCCAGCAGCGCCATTCTAAGGATCCGCAATGAGCAGTTCTTC. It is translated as CASSAILRIRNEQFF.